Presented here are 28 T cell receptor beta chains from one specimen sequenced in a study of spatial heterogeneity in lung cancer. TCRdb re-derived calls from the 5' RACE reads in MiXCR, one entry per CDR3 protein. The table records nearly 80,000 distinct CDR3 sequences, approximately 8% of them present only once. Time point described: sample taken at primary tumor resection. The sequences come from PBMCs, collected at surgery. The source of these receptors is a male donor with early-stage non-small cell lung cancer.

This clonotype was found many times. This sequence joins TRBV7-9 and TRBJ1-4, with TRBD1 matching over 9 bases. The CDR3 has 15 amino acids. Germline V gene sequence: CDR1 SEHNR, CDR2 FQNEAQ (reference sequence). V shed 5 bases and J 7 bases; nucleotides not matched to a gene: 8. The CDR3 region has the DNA TGTGCCAGCAGCCCAAGGGACAGGGAGGGTGAAAAACTGTTTTTT. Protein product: CASSPRDREGEKLFF.

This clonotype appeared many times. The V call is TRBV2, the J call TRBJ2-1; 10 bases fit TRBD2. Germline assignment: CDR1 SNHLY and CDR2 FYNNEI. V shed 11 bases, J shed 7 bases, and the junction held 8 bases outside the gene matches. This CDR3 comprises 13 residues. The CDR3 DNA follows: TGTGCCGGCCGCGATAGCGGGAGGAATGAGCAGTTCTTC. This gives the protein CAGRDSGRNEQFF.

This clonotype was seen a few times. The CDR3 loop reads CASSSGTAAGEAFF. CDR3 DNA: TGTGCCAGCAGTTCGGGGACGGCTGCCGGTGAAGCTTTCTTT. The chain is built from TRBV6-5 and TRBJ1-1; tentatively, D is TRBD1 (5 bases). Germline V gene data show CDR1 as MNHEY and CDR2 as SVGAGI. Between the trimmed V and J ends, which lost 4 bases and 7 bases, there was a span of 16 bases. The CDR3 is 14 residues long.

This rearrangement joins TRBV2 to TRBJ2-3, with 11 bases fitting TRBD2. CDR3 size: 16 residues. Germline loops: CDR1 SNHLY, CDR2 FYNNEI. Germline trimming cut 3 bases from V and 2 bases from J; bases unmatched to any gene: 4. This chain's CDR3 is CASSDGTSGFTDTQYF. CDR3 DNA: TGTGCCAGCAGTGATGGGACTAGCGGCTTCACAGATACGCAGTATTTT.

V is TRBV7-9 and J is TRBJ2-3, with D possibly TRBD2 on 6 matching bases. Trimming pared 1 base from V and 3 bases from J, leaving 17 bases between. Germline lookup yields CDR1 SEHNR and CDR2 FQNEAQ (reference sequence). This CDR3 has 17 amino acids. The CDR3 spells CASSLGTSTRETDTQYF. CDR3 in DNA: TGTGCCAGCAGCTTAGGGACCTCAACCCGGGAGACAGATACGCAGTATTTT.

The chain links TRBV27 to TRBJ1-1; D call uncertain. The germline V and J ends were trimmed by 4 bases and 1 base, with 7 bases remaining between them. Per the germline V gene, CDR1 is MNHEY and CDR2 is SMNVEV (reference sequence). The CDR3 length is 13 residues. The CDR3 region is CASSSRSNTEAFF. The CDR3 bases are TGTGCCAGCAGTTCCCGATCGAACACTGAAGCTTTCTTT.

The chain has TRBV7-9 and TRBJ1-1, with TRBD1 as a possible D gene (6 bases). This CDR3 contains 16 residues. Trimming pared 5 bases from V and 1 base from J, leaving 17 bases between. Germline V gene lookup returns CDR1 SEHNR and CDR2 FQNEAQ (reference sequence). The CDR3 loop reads CASSPKRDTSNTEAFF. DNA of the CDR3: TGTGCCAGCAGCCCGAAGAGGGACACCTCGAACACTGAAGCTTTCTTT.

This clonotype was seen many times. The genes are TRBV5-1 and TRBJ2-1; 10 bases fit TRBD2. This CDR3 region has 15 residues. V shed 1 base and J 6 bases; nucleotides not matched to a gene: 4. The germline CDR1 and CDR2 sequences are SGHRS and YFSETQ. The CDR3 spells CASSLTASGSNEQFF. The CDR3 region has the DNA TGCGCCAGCAGCTTGACGGCTAGCGGGAGCAATGAGCAGTTCTTC.

CDR3 coding DNA: TGTGCCAGCAGCTCAGGACAGGGCTCTAACTATGGCTACACCTTC. Amino acids: CASSSGQGSNYGYTF. V and J are TRBV11-2 and TRBJ1-2; 8 bases agree with TRBD1. This CDR3 has 15 residues. The V gene's germline CDR1 is SGHAT and CDR2 FQNNGV. The ends lost 4 bases at V and 0 bases at J; junction bases unmatched: 4. Variable domain in full (rest from reference TRBV11-2 and TRBJ1-2): EAGVAQSPRYKIIEKRQSVAFWCNPISGHATLYWYQQILGQGPKLLIQFQNNGVVDDSQLPKDRFSAERLKGVDSTLKIQPAKLEDSAVYLCASSSGQGSNYGYTFGSGTRLTVV.

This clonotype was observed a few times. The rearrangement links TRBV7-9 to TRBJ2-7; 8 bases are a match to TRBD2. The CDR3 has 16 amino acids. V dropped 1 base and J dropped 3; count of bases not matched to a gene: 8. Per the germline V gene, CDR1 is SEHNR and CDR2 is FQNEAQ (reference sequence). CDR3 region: CASSLGLLAGHYEQYF. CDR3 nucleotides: TGTGCCAGCAGCTTAGGGCTCCTAGCGGGCCACTACGAGCAGTACTTC.

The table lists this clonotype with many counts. The CDR3 bases are TGTGCCAGCAGAACAGGGGACCCCTCTGGAAACACCATATATTTT. This translates into CASRTGDPSGNTIYF. The chain is built from TRBV27 and TRBJ1-3; 7 bases fit TRBD1. This CDR3 has 15 residues. The J segment lost 0 bases and the V segment lost 6 bases, leaving 5 bases of the junction unmatched. Germline V gene data show CDR1 as MNHEY and CDR2 as SMNVEV (reference sequence).

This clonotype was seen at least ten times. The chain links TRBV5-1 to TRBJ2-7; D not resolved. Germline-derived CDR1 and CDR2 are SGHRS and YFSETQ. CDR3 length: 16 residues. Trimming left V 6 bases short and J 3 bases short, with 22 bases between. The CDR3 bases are TGCGCCAGCAACCTACTCGCTTCGCTACGAGGCTACGAGCAGTACTTC. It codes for CASNLLASLRGYEQYF.

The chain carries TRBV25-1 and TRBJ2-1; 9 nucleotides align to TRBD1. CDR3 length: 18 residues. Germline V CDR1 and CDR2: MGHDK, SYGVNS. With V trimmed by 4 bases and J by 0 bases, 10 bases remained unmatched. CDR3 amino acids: CASSATTGGLSSYNEQFF. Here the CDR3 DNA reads TGTGCCAGCAGTGCGACAACAGGGGGCTTAAGCTCCTACAATGAGCAGTTCTTC.

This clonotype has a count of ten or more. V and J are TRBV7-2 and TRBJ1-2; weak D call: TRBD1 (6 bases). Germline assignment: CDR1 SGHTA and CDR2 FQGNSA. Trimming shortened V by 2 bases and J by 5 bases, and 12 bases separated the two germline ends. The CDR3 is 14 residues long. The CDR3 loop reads CASSLSGGSYGYTF. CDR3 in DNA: TGTGCCAGCAGCTTATCCGGGGGCTCATATGGCTACACCTTC.

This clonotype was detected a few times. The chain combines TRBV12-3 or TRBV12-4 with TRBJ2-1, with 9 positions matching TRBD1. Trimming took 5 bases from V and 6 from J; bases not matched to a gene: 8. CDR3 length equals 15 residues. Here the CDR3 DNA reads TGTGCCAGCAGTCACGACAGGGGGGGGATCAATGAGCAGTTCTTC. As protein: CASSHDRGGINEQFF.

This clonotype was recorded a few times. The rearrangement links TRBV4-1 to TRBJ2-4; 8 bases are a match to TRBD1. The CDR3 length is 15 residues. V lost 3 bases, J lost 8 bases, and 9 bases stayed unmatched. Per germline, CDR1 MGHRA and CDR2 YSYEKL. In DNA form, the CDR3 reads TGCGCCAGCAGCCACCCAGGACAGGGATCGGACATTCAGTACTTC. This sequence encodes CASSHPGQGSDIQYF.

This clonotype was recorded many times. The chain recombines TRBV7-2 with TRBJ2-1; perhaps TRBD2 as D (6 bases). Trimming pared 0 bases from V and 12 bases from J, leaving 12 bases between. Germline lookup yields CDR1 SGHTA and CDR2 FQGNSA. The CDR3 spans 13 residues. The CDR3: CASSLAASAGQFF. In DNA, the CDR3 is TGTGCCAGCAGCTTAGCGGCTAGCGCGGGGCAGTTCTTC.

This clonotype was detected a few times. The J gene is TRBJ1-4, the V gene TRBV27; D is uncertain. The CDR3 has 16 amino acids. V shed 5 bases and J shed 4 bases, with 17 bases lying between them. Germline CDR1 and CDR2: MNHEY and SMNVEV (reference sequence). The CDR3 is CASSPLPAVFNEKLFF. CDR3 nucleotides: TGTGCCAGCAGTCCCCTCCCGGCAGTATTTAATGAAAAACTGTTTTTT.

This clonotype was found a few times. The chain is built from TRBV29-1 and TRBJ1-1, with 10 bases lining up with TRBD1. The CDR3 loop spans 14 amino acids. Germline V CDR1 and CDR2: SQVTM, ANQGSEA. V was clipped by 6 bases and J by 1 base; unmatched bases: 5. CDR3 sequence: CSVTRTGGNTEAFF. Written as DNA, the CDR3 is TGCAGCGTGACTAGGACAGGGGGGAACACTGAAGCTTTCTTT.

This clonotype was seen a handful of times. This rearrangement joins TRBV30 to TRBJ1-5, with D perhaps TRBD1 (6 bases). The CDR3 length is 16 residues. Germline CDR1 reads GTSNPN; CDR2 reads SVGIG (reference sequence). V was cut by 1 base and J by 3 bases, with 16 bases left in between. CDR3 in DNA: TGTGCCTGGAGTGAATACGGCAGGGGATTCAATCAGCCCCAGCATTTT. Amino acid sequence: CAWSEYGRGFNQPQHF. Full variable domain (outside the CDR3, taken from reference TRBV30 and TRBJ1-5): SQTIHQWPATLVQPVGSPLSLECTVEGTSNPNLYWYRQAAGRGLQLLFYSVGIGQISSEVPQNLSASRPQDRQFILSSKKLLLSDSGFYLCAWSEYGRGFNQPQHFGDGTRLSIL.

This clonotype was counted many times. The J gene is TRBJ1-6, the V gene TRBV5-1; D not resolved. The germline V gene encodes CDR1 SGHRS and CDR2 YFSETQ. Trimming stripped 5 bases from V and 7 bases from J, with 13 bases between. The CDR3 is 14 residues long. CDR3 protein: CASRHPGSNSPLHF. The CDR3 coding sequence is TGCGCCAGCAGACATCCGGGCTCAAATTCACCCCTCCACTTT.

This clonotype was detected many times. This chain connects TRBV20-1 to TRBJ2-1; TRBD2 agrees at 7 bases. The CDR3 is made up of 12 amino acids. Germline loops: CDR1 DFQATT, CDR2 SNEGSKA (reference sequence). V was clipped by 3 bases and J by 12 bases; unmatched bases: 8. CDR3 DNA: TGCAGTGCTAGGGCCCAAACGGGAGGGCAGTTCTTC. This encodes CSARAQTGGQFF.

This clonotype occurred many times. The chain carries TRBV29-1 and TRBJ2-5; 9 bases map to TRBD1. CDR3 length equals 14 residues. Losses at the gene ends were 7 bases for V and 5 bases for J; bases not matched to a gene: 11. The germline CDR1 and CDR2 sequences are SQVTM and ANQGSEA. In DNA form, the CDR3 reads TGCAGCGGGGGACAGGGTCGAAATTCGGAGACCCAGTACTTC. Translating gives CSGGQGRNSETQYF. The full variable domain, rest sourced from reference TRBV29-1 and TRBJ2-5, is SAVISQKPSRDICQRGTSLTIQCQVDSQVTMMFWYRQQPGQSLTLIATANQGSEATYESGFVIDKFPISRPNLTFSTLTVSNMSPEDSSIYLCSGGQGRNSETQYFGPGTRLLVL.

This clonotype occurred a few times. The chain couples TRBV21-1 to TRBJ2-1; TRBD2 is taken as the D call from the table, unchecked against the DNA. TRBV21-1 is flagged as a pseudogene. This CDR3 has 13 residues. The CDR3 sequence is CASSKERGDGRFF. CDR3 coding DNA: TGTGCCAGCAGCAAGGAGCGGGGGGACGGACGGTTCTTC.

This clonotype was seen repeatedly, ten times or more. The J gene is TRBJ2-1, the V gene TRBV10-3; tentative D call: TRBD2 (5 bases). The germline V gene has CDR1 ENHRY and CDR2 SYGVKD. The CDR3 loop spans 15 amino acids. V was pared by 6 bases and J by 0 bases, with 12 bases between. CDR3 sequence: CAIRPSGLSYNEQFF. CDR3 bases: TGTGCCATCAGGCCAAGCGGCCTCTCCTACAATGAGCAGTTCTTC.

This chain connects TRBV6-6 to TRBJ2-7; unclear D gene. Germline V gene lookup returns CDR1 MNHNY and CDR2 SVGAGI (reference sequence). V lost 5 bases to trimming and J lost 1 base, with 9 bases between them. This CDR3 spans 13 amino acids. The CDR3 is CASSAGFSYEQYF. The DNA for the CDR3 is TGTGCCAGCAGTGCCGGTTTTTCCTACGAGCAGTACTTC.

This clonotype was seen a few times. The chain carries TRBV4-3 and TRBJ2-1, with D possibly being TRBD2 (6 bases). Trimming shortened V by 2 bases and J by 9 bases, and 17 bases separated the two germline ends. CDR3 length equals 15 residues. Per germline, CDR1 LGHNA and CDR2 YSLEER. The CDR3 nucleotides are TGCGCCAGCAGCCAACTAGCGTCGACCTTCGGTGAGCAGTTCTTC. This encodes CASSQLASTFGEQFF.

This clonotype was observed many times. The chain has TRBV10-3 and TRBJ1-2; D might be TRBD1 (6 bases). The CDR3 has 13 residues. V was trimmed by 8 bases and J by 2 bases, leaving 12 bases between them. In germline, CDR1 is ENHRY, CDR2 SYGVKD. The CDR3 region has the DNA TGTGCCATCCGGGGGGACACGAACTATGGCTACACCTTC. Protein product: CAIRGDTNYGYTF.